This T cell receptor (beta chain) was retrieved from a study of regulatory T cells in long-lasting Graves disease. Construction of TCR beta libraries relied on iRepertoire HTBI primers and on Arm-PCR targeting CDR3 regions. TCRdb re-called the multiplex PCR reads through MiXCR, storing one row per CDR3 protein. The sample has 420,000 or so distinct CDR3 sequences, about 16% seen once. In this sample, this clonotype turned up a few times. The CDR3 loop spans 19 amino acids. J lost 0 bases, V lost 5 bases, and 10 bases had no gene match. Germline lookup yields CDR1 SGHTA and CDR2 FQGTGA. Time point here: newly diagnosed GD, antithyroid drugs for less than 3 months. Extracted RNA from PBMCs served as the source of the TCR library. The sample was also linked to a second study, of T cells in Graves' hyperthyroidism and ophthalmopathy. That investigation notes: Clonotypes that were expanded in thyroid above 0.001 mostly appeared in blood too.

Sequencing used peripheral blood mononuclear cells (PBMCs), obtained at new diagnosis, from a patient treated with antithyroid drugs. The rearrangement links TRBV7-3 to TRBJ2-5; 15 bases agree with TRBD2. This TCR was sampled from a woman aged 18-29 years with Graves disease. CDR3 nucleotide sequence: TGTGCCAGCAGCCCCGGACTAGCGGGAGGGGGTACCTACCAAGAGACCCAGTACTTC. This encodes CASSPGLAGGGTYQETQYF.